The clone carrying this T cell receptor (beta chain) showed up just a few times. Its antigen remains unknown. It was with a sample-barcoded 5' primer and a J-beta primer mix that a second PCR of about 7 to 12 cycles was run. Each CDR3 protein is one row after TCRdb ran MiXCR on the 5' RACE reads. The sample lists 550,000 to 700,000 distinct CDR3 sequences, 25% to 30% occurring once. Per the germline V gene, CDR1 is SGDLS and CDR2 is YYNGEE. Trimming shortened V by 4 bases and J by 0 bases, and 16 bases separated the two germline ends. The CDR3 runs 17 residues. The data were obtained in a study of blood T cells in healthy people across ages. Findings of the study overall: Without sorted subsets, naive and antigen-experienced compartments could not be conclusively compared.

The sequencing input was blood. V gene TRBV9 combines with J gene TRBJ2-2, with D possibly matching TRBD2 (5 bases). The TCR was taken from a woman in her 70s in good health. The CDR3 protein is CASSSWPGRANTGELFF. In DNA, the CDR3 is TGTGCCAGCAGCTCATGGCCCGGGCGGGCGAACACCGGGGAGCTGTTTTTT. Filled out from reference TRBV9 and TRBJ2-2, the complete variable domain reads DSGVTQTPKHLITATGQRVTLRCSPRSGDLSVYWYQQSLDQGLQFLIQYYNGEERAKGNILERFSAQQFPDLHSELNLSSLELGDSALYFCASSSWPGRANTGELFFGEGSRLTVL.